The 20 T cell receptor beta chains in this list originate from one sample, sequenced in a study of T cell clones after liver transplantation. Using immunoSEQ multiplex PCR, the repertoire was profiled, and TCRdb retains in-frame clones only, with some absent. The sample consists of 15,000 or so clones, about 93% of them appearing once. The material sequenced was CD8+ T cells from blood, taken before liver transplant. The receptor set was obtained from a human donor who received a liver transplant.

Only one count was recorded for this clone. The chain combines TRBV11-2 with TRBJ2-7; 7 bases align to TRBD1. V lost 3 bases to trimming and J lost 2 bases; unmatched junction nucleotides: 7. The CDR3 has 15 residues. From germline, CDR1 is SGHAT and CDR2 FQNNGV. The DNA for the CDR3 is TGTGCCAGCAGCTTTAGCAGGACAGGTCCCTACGAGCAGTACTTC. It encodes CASSFSRTGPYEQYF.

This clone has only one observation. The rearrangement links TRBV5-4 to TRBJ2-1; 8 positions agree with TRBD2. From germline, CDR1 is SGHNT and CDR2 YYREEE (reference sequence). This CDR3 has 16 amino acids. V shed 4 bases, J shed 0 bases, and the junction held 6 bases outside the gene matches. The CDR3 DNA reads as TGTGCCAGCAGCGGGGACCTAGCGGGCTCCTACAATGAGCAGTTCTTC. Translated, it gives CASSGDLAGSYNEQFF.

V and J are TRBV7-3 and TRBJ2-2; D not resolved. V was pared by 4 bases and J by 2 bases, with 14 bases between. Germline CDR1 and CDR2: SGHTA and FQGTGA. This CDR3 region has 16 residues. CDR3 DNA sequence: TGTGCCAGCAGCTCAACACCGGGTCCAAACACCGGGGAGCTGTTTTTT. This sequence encodes CASSSTPGPNTGELFF.

The J gene is TRBJ2-2, the V gene TRBV9; TRBD1 aligns across 7 bases. Germline CDR1 and CDR2: SGDLS and YYNGEE. The length of the CDR3 is 16 residues. With V trimmed by 4 bases and J by 1 base, 7 bases remained unmatched. The CDR3 reads CASSPGGALNTGELFF. The CDR3 region has the DNA TGTGCCAGCAGCCCAGGGGGAGCATTGAACACCGGGGAGCTGTTTTTT.

The chain employs TRBV5-5 and TRBJ1-4, with 8 bases fitting TRBD1. V lost 0 bases to trimming and J lost 0 bases; unmatched junction nucleotides: 4. Germline assignment: CDR1 SGHKS and CDR2 YYEKEE (reference sequence). CDR3 length: 17 amino acids. The CDR3 coding sequence is TGTGCCAGCAGCTTGGTTGGACAGGGAGCAACTAATGAAAAACTGTTTTTT. Translation: CASSLVGQGATNEKLFF.

The chain recombines TRBV7-8 with TRBJ1-1; D remains unclear. Germline assignment: CDR1 SGHVS and CDR2 FQNEAQ. With 1 base removed from V and 0 bases from J, the gap between germline ends came to 12 bases. The CDR3 is made up of 16 amino acids. The DNA of the CDR3 is TGTGCCAGCAGCTTAGAGGTGGAGGCCATGAACACTGAAGCTTTCTTT. This codes for CASSLEVEAMNTEAFF.

The V and J genes are TRBV29-1 and TRBJ2-5, with TRBD1 matching 9 bases. CDR1 and CDR2 (germline): SQVTM, ANQGSEA. The CDR3 consists of 14 residues. The ends lost 5 bases at V and 5 bases at J; junction bases unmatched: 9. The CDR3: CSVLGQGWAETQYF. The CDR3 region has the DNA TGCAGCGTTCTCGGACAGGGGTGGGCGGAGACCCAGTACTTC.

The V call is TRBV7-9, the J call TRBJ2-5; either TRBD1 or TRBD2 may fit D (5 bases each). CDR3 size: 16 residues. V was cut by 5 bases and J by 3 bases, with 19 bases left in between. The germline V gene encodes CDR1 SEHNR and CDR2 FQNEAQ (reference sequence). The CDR3 DNA reads as TGTGCCAGCAGCCCCAACCGGGGCGTTAGAAAAGAGACCCAGTACTTC. Protein sequence: CASSPNRGVRKETQYF.

This chain uses TRBV25-1 with TRBJ2-7; D gene uncertain. CDR3 length: 14 amino acids. CDR1 is MGHDK and CDR2 is SYGVNS in the germline V gene. Trimming removed 2 bases from V and 3 bases from J, with 11 bases in between. The CDR3 here is CASSELPDGYEQYF. The CDR3 DNA is TGTGCCAGCAGTGAACTCCCGGACGGCTACGAGCAGTACTTC.

J is TRBJ2-7 and V is TRBV4-1; TRBD1 might be the D (6 bases). The ends were cut back, 2 bases at V and 3 bases at J, with 17 bases in the middle. The CDR3 extends over 16 amino acids. The germline gives CDR1 MGHRA, CDR2 YSYEKL. As DNA, the CDR3 is TGCGCCAGCAGCCAAAATTCTCAGGGGAGCTTCTACGAGCAGTACTTC. Its translation: CASSQNSQGSFYEQYF.

This chain uses TRBV9 with TRBJ2-5, with D unresolved. CDR1 is SGDLS, CDR2 YYNGEE, per germline. The germline V and J ends were trimmed by 4 bases and 10 bases, with 17 bases remaining between them. CDR3 size: 13 residues. CDR3 amino acids: CASSTGPSGDQYF. In DNA form, the CDR3 reads TGTGCCAGCAGCACCGGACCTTCCGGAGACCAGTACTTC.

The chain uses TRBV4-3 and TRBJ2-1; no clear D. Germline assignment: CDR1 LGHNA and CDR2 YSLEER. CDR3 size: 18 residues. V lost 0 bases and J lost 0, with 15 bases in between. The CDR3 spells CASSQEEGLSSSYNEQFF. CDR3 coding DNA: TGCGCCAGCAGCCAAGAAGAAGGCCTTTCGAGCTCCTACAATGAGCAGTTCTTC.

The genes are TRBV7-3 and TRBJ1-1; D gene unclear. This CDR3 spans 13 amino acids. Germline-derived CDR1 and CDR2 are SGHTA and FQGTGA. Between the trimmed V and J ends, which lost 4 bases and 4 bases, there was a span of 10 bases. CDR3 loop: CASSSMVVTEAFF. In DNA form, the CDR3 reads TGTGCCAGCAGCTCGATGGTTGTCACTGAAGCTTTCTTT. The complete variable domain, with remaining parts taken from reference TRBV7-3 and TRBJ1-1, reads GAGVSQTPSNKVTEKGKYVELRCDPISGHTALYWYRQSLGQGPEFLIYFQGTGAADDSGLPNDRFFAVRPEGSVSTLKIQRTERGDSAVYLCASSSMVVTEAFFGQGTRLTVV.

With regard to this clone: The germline gene is not matched at one end of the junction; a read error may be the cause. This chain connects TRBV4-1 to TRBJ2-7; 9 bases align to TRBD2. Germline V gene sequence: CDR1 MGHRA, CDR2 YSYEKL. This CDR3 is built from 15 residues. CDR3 coding DNA: TGCGCCAGCAGCCAAGACGTAGCGGGAGCCTACGGGCAGTACTTC. Its translation: CASSQDVAGAYGQYF.

The gene calls are TRBV27 and TRBJ1-1; weak D call: TRBD1 (6 bases). Looked up from germline, CDR1 is MNHEY and CDR2 is SMNVEV (reference sequence). The CDR3 totals 12 residues. The V gene lost 6 bases and the J gene lost 4 bases, with 9 bases spanning the gap. CDR3 region: CASSSGATEAFF. The DNA for the CDR3 is TGTGCCAGCAGCTCGGGGGCCACTGAAGCTTTCTTT.

The genes are TRBV7-6 and TRBJ2-3; D unresolved. Trimming shortened V by 5 bases and J by 5 bases, and 11 bases separated the two germline ends. This CDR3 region has 13 residues. Germline V CDR1 and CDR2: SGHVS, FNYEAQ. CDR3 DNA sequence: TGTGCCAGCAGCCGGACCATCGGAGATACGCAGTATTTT. This gives the protein CASSRTIGDTQYF.

This clone was counted a few times. The rearrangement uses TRBV7-3 and TRBJ2-5; D not certain. The CDR3 has 10 amino acids. The germline V gene has CDR1 SGHTA and CDR2 FQGTGA. V was pared by 6 bases and J by 5 bases, with 4 bases between. The CDR3 protein is CASSAETQYF. As DNA, the CDR3 is TGTGCCAGCAGTGCGGAGACCCAGTACTTC.

The rearrangement uses TRBV5-6 and TRBJ1-3, with D unresolved. CDR3 length: 14 residues. The ends were cut back, 2 bases at V and 0 bases at J, with 6 bases in the middle. Germline V gene data show CDR1 as SGHDT and CDR2 as YYEEEE. In DNA, the CDR3 is TGTGCCAGCAGCTTTGGTCGCTCTGGAAACACCATATATTTT. It translates to CASSFGRSGNTIYF.

The rearrangement joins TRBV2 to TRBJ2-3, with D perhaps TRBD2 (5 bases). Germline lookup yields CDR1 SNHLY and CDR2 FYNNEI. The V and J ends lost 4 bases and 3 bases respectively, with 14 bases between them. The CDR3 contains 15 residues. The CDR3 coding sequence is TGTGCCAGCAGTGTTGGCGGGTCGGGGACAGATACGCAGTATTTT. It encodes CASSVGGSGTDTQYF.

The genes are TRBV5-1 and TRBJ2-7; D is unclear. Trimming took 4 bases from V and 3 from J, leaving 11 bases between them. The CDR3 is made up of 13 amino acids. CDR1 is SGHRS and CDR2 is YFSETQ in the germline V gene. CDR3 sequence reads: CASSLTENYEQYF. The CDR3, as DNA: TGCGCCAGCAGCCTGACGGAGAACTACGAGCAGTACTTC.